A selection of T cell receptor beta chains follows, all from one sample in a study of tumor-infiltrating lymphocytes in primary liver carcinoma. TCRdb ran MiXCR on the multiplex PCR reads and lists one entry per CDR3 protein. Found here are 55,000 to 65,000 distinct CDR3 sequences, about three quarters of them singletons; the top ten hold roughly three fifths. Specimen: liver tumor tissue from sampling region 2. All receptors derive from a man aged 40-50 years with primary liver carcinoma and hepatitis B virus infection. CDR3s include the opening cysteine and the closing phenylalanine or tryptophan. A D gene is named only where the DNA matches it firmly. Only part of the rows carry a size: once, few, many, or a class if the clone is expanded.

d_call j_call clone_size v_call cdr3_aa cdr3_nt
- TRBJ1-5 once TRBV12-3/TRBV12-4 CGSSLGEGNQPQHF TGTGGCAGCAGTTTAGGTGAGGGCAATCAGCCCCAGCATTTT
- TRBJ1-6 - TRBV4-1 CTSSYLQVANNSPLHF TGCACCAGCAGCTACCTACAGGTGGCTAATAATTCACCCCTCCACTTT
TRBD2 TRBJ2-7 - TRBV4-1 CPSSLSLAEPLYEKYF TGCCCCAGCAGCCTATCCCTAGCGGAGCCACTCTACGAGAAGTACTTC
- TRBJ2-7 - TRBV4-1 CASSLLGVGDERYF TGCGCCAGCAGCCTCCTAGGGGTAGGGGACGAGCGGTACTTC
- TRBJ1-5 - TRBV10-3 CAISAGGINQPQHF TGTGCTATCTCTGCTGGGGGAATCAATCAGCCCCAGCATTTT
- TRBJ2-4 - TRBV6-5 CASSYSANAKNIQYF TGTGCCAGCAGTTACTCAGCTAATGCCAAAAACATTCAGTACTTC
TRBD2 TRBJ2-5 - TRBV28 CASSSVRGGLHETQYF TGTGCCAGCAGTAGTGTGCGGGGGGGGCTCCATGAGACCCAGTACTTC
TRBD2 TRBJ2-3 - TRBV29-1 CSVTLAGVTDTQYF TGCAGCGTCACTCTAGCGGGAGTAACAGATACGCAGTATTTT
- TRBJ1-6 many TRBV25-1 CASSEFEGDRISPLHF TGTGCCAGCAGTGAATTTGAAGGCGATCGAATTTCACCCCTCCACTTT
- TRBJ1-1 few TRBV6-2/TRBV6-3 CASNYINTEAFF TGTGCCAGCAATTACATTAACACTGAAGCTTTCTTC
- TRBJ2-2 few TRBV11-2 CASSLEFIGELFF TGTGCCAGCAGCTTAGAGTTTATCGGGGAGCTGTTTTTT
- TRBJ2-7 - TRBV11-2 CARSFGGAGEQYF TGCGCCAGGAGCTTCGGAGGGGCTGGCGAGCAGTACTTC
TRBD2 TRBJ2-1 - TRBV29-1 CSLPGLEDNEELF TGCAGCCTACCGGGACTAGAAGACAATGAGGAATTATTC
- TRBJ1-5 - TRBV6-2/TRBV6-3 CASSSDNYSNQPQHF TGTGCCAGCAGTTCGGATAATTATAGCAATCAGCCCCAGCATTTT
- TRBJ1-5 - TRBV4-1 CASSQIFSGVYQPQHF TGTGCCAGCAGCCAGATATTTTCAGGCGTTTACCAGCCCCAGCATTTT
TRBD1 TRBJ2-2 - TRBV12-3/TRBV12-4 CASSFIGHRGPGTGELLF TGTGCCAGCAGTTTTATTGGACACAGGGGGCCAGGAACCGGGGAGCTGCTTTTT
- TRBJ1-5 - TRBV12-3/TRBV12-4 CARSFGQGSNQPQHF TGTGCCAGGAGTTTTGGCCAAGGAAGCAATCAGCCACAGCATTTT
- TRBJ2-2 - TRBV5-4 CATSLALKTGELFF TGTGCCACCAGCTTGGCTTTGAAGACCGGGGAGCTGTTTTTT
TRBD2 TRBJ2-7 once TRBV4-1 CASTQGTSGAYERYF TGCGCCAGCACGCAGGGGACTAGCGGGGCCTACGAGCGGTACTTC
- TRBJ2-1 - TRBV11-3 CVSSLGEGLIYNEQFF TGTGTCAGCAGCCTAGGCGAAGGACTTATTTACAATGAGCAGTTCTTC
- TRBJ2-1 many TRBV24-1 CATSVRGDGNEQFF TGTGCCACCAGTGTTCGAGGGGATGGGAATGAGCAGTTCTTC
TRBD2 TRBJ2-3 - TRBV12-5 CASGPGLAGGADTQYF TGTGCTAGTGGGCCAGGACTAGCGGGGGGTGCAGATACGCAGTATTTT
- TRBJ1-1 many TRBV10-3 CAIRAGGNTEAFF TGTGCCATCAGGGCCGGGGGGAACACTGAAGCTTTCTTT
- TRBJ2-3 - TRBV5-4 CAGSQIQVTDTQYF TGTGCCGGCAGCCAGATCCAGGTCACAGATACGCAGTATTTT
- TRBJ1-5 many TRBV6-1 CASSEGGNQPQHF TGTGCCAGCAGTGAAGGGGGCAATCAGCCCCAGCATTTT
- TRBJ2-7 few TRBV20-1 CSASWERSYEQYF TGCAGTGCTAGTTGGGAACGATCCTACGAGCAGTACTTC
TRBD2 TRBJ2-3 - TRBV29-1 CSVPGTSVFTYTQYF TGCAGCGTTCCCGGGACTAGCGTATTCACATATACGCAGTATTTT
- TRBJ2-6 once TRBV11-2 CASSLLSGIGANVLTF TGTGCCAGCAGCTTGTTGTCAGGGATTGGGGCCAACGTCCTGACTTTC
- TRBJ2-1 many TRBV10-3 CAITWDLFNEQFF TGTGCCATCACCTGGGACTTATTCAATGAGCAGTTCTTC
TRBD2 TRBJ2-5 - TRBV11-2 CTSSQIPGGGKEIQHF TGTACCAGCAGCCAAATTCCTGGCGGGGGGAAAGAGATCCAGCACTTC
- TRBJ2-6 - TRBV10-3 CGISEQGPGANVLTF TGTGGCATCAGTGAGCAGGGGCCTGGGGCCAACGTCCTGACCTTC
TRBD2 TRBJ2-4 - TRBV11-1 CASSFPGTSGIRNIQYF TGCGCCAGCAGCTTCCCCGGGACTAGCGGGATCAGAAACATTCAGTACTTC
TRBD2 TRBJ2-5 - TRBV11-2 CVSSQTLGGGEETQYF TGCGTCAGCAGCCAAACTCTTGGCGGGGGGGAAGAGACCCAGTACTTC
- TRBJ2-5 many TRBV7-8 CASGLGETQYF TGTGCCAGCGGCCTAGGGGAGACCCAGTACTTC
TRBD1 TRBJ2-1 few TRBV28 CASSLGQGATDEQLF TGTGCCAGCAGCTTGGGACAGGGGGCGACCGATGAGCAGTTATTC
- TRBJ2-3 - TRBV4-2 CTSSQDPALKADTQYF TGTACCAGCAGTCAAGACCCAGCACTAAAGGCAGATACGCAGTATTTT
- TRBJ2-4 once TRBV6-6 CASSLGVADYKYIQNF TGTGCCAGCAGTTTAGGAGTAGCGGACTACAAATACATTCAGAACTTC
TRBD1 TRBJ2-7 - TRBV12-3/TRBV12-4 CAISIGSGGPYGQYF TGTGCCATCAGTATCGGGTCAGGGGGCCCCTACGGGCAGTACTTC
- TRBJ1-5 - TRBV4-2 CASSQGEGSEQLSNQPQHF TGTGCCAGCAGCCAAGGGGAGGGGTCTGAACAGCTTAGCAATCAACCCCAGCATTTT
- TRBJ1-1 - TRBV5-1 CASGLEVGTEAFF TGCGCCAGCGGTTTGGAGGTGGGCACTGAAGCTTTCTTT
- TRBJ2-5 - TRBV29-1 CRVAHTQETQYF TGCAGAGTTGCACACACCCAAGAGACCCAGTACTTC
- TRBJ1-5 - TRBV12-3/TRBV12-4 CASGFRQGSNRPQHF TGTGCCAGCGGTTTTAGGCAAGGAAGCAATCGGCCCCAGCATTTT
TRBD1 TRBJ1-5 - TRBV6-1 CASRMGQGAGNQPQHF TGTGCCAGCCGCATGGGACAGGGGGCCGGCAATCAGCCCCAGCACTTT
TRBD2 TRBJ2-1 - TRBV11-3 CANSLGREGHDEQFF TGTGCCAACAGCTTAGGGCGGGAGGGCCACGATGAGCAGTTCTTC
- TRBJ2-7 many TRBV6-2/TRBV6-3 CASSFMQYYEQYF TGTGCCAGCAGTTTCATGCAGTACTACGAGCAGTACTTC
- TRBJ1-5 - TRBV6-1 CASTPWGNNQPQHF TGTGCCAGCACCCCCTGGGGGAACAATCAGCCCCAGCATTTT
- TRBJ2-2 many TRBV6-6 CASSRPGAKSGELFF TGTGCCAGCAGTCGCCCAGGGGCGAAAAGCGGGGAGCTGTTTTTT
- TRBJ2-7 - TRBV10-2 CASSNLESSYEQYF TGCGCCAGTAGTAACCTTGAGAGCTCCTACGAGCAGTACTTC
TRBD1 TRBJ2-7 - TRBV29-1 CSVTGTASSYEQYF TGCAGCGTCACCGGGACAGCGAGTTCCTACGAGCAGTACTTC
- TRBJ1-6 many TRBV4-3 CASSLDRGDSPLHF TGCGCCAGCAGCCTTGACCGAGGGGATTCACCCCTCCACTTT
TRBD1 TRBJ1-2 - TRBV5-1 CASNLDPGTAYDYTF TGCGCCAGCAACTTGGACCCCGGGACAGCGTATGACTACACCTTC